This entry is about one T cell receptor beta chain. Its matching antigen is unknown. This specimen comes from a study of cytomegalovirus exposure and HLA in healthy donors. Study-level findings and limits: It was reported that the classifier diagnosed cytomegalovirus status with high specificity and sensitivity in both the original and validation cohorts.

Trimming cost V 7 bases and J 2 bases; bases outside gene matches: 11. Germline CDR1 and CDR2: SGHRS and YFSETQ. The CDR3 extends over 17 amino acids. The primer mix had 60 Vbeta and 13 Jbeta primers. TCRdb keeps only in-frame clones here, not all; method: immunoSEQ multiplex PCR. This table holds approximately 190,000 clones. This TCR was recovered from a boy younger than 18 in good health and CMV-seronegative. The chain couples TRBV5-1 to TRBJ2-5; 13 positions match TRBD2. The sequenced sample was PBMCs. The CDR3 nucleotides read TGCGCCAGCTTATCGGGACTAGCGGGGACAACACAAGAGACCCAGTACTTC. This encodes CASLSGLAGTTQETQYF.